Following are 26 T cell receptor beta chains from one sample sequenced in a study of shared clonotypes between healthy human individuals. The protocol was immunoSEQ multiplex PCR, while the TCRdb copy is restricted to in-frame clones and leaves out a portion. The table has some 1,600,000 clones, around 98% seen once. Sequenced sample: naive CD4+ T cells sorted from blood. Documented subset: CD45RA+ positively selected. The receptors originated from a man aged 25 to 40 in good health.

The V and J genes are TRBV11-2 and TRBJ2-5; weak D call: TRBD1 (6 bases). Germline V gene sequence: CDR1 SGHAT, CDR2 FQNNGV. This CDR3 region has 14 residues. V shed 5 bases and J shed 1 base, with 11 bases lying between them. CDR3 DNA: TGTGCCAGCAGCCCCGGGACAATCCAAGAGACCCAGTACTTC. This sequence encodes CASSPGTIQETQYF.

The chain is built from TRBV6-5 and TRBJ2-7, with 10 bases aligning to TRBD1. The CDR3 runs to 15 residues. Trimming took 6 bases from V and 7 from J; bases not matched to a gene: 12. Germline V gene sequence: CDR1 MNHEY, CDR2 SVGAGI. In DNA form, the CDR3 reads TGTGCCAGCAGCCGGGACAGGGGCGCCCTCTTTGAGCAGTACTTC. This sequence encodes CASSRDRGALFEQYF.

This clone occurred once. The CDR3 region has the DNA TGTGCCAGCAGCTTGTCAGGGAGGGGAAACACCATATATTTT. Protein sequence: CASSLSGRGNTIYF. The chain couples TRBV7-6 to TRBJ1-3; D is perhaps TRBD1 (5 bases). The CDR3 consists of 14 residues. Trimming removed 3 bases from V and 4 bases from J, with 10 bases in between. Germline assignment: CDR1 SGHVS and CDR2 FNYEAQ.

This rearrangement joins TRBV20-1 to TRBJ2-2; no clear D gene. The V and J ends lost 4 bases and 9 bases respectively, with 9 bases between them. This CDR3 contains 11 residues. Germline V gives CDR1 DFQATT, CDR2 SNEGSKA (reference sequence). The DNA of the CDR3 is TGCAGTGCTAACTATCTGCGGGAGCTGTTTTTT. Protein sequence: CSANYLRELFF.

The rearrangement uses TRBV28 and TRBJ2-7; 14 nucleotides align to TRBD2. V was clipped by 3 bases and J by 5 bases; unmatched bases: 6. Germline V gene sequence: CDR1 MDHEN, CDR2 SYDVKM. The CDR3 runs 16 residues. The CDR3 is CASSFPGTSGSHEQYF. DNA of the CDR3: TGTGCCAGCAGTTTTCCCGGGACTAGCGGGAGCCACGAGCAGTACTTC.

This chain links TRBV7-9 with TRBJ1-4; D is uncertain. CDR3 size: 13 residues. CDR1 and CDR2 from the germline V gene are SEHNR and FQNEAQ (reference sequence). V dropped 8 bases and J dropped 4 bases, with 11 bases sitting between them. The CDR3 protein is CASGRTDNEKLFF. Here the CDR3 DNA reads TGTGCCAGCGGACGGACGGATAATGAAAAACTGTTTTTT.

This clone was seen a single time. This rearrangement joins TRBV7-6 to TRBJ2-5; D is unresolved. The tail of the sequence fits TRBJ2-7 better, so the J call may be wrong. This CDR3 is built from 16 residues. Germline CDR1 SGHVS, CDR2 FNYEAQ. The CDR3 region has the DNA TGTGCCAGCAGCTTAGTACCGGGCCTCATCCTCTACGAGCAGTACTTC. It encodes CASSLVPGLILYEQYF.

About this clone: The same CDR3 arises from other DNA sequences in this sample as well. The rearrangement links TRBV29-1 to TRBJ2-7; a possible D gene is TRBD2 (5 bases). CDR3 length: 13 residues. CDR1 is SQVTM, CDR2 ANQGSEA, per germline. With 6 bases removed from V and 0 bases from J, the gap between germline ends came to 12 bases. CDR3 amino acids: CSVRGRVSYEQYF. CDR3 in DNA: TGCAGCGTGAGAGGGCGCGTCTCCTACGAGCAGTACTTC.

This chain connects TRBV11-3 to TRBJ2-3; D perhaps matches TRBD1 (5 bases). The V gene's germline CDR1 is SGHNT and CDR2 YENEEA. The V end was cut by 2 bases, the J end by 2 bases, with 14 bases between. This CDR3 has 16 residues. DNA of the CDR3: TGTGCCAGCAGCTTAACTTTTGGGGCGGACACAGATACGCAGTATTTT. Protein product: CASSLTFGADTDTQYF. Using reference TRBV11-3 and TRBJ2-3 for the parts outside the CDR3, the full variable domain is EAGVVQSPRYKIIEKKQPVAFWCNPISGHNTLYWYLQNLGQGPELLIRYENEEAVDDSQLPKDRFSAERLKGVDSTLKIQPAELGDSAVYLCASSLTFGADTDTQYFGPGTRLTVL.

CDR3 nucleotide sequence: TGTGCCAGCAGCTGGGTGGTCGGGACCGCAGATACGCAGTATTTT. Translated, it gives CASSWVVGTADTQYF. The rearrangement links TRBV7-2 to TRBJ2-3; possibly TRBD1 or TRBD2 for D (5 bases each). In germline, CDR1 is SGHTA, CDR2 FQGNSA. V lost 4 bases and J 4 bases, leaving 15 bases between the germline ends. CDR3 length: 15 residues.

V usage is TRBV27 and J usage is TRBJ2-2; no definite D call. The V end lost 6 bases, the J end lost 5 bases, and 13 bases lay between the germline ends. Germline V lookup: CDR1 MNHEY, CDR2 SMNVEV (reference sequence). The length of the CDR3 is 14 residues. The CDR3 DNA sequence: TGTGCCAGCAGGTTGATGTGGTCTACCGGGGAGCTGTTTTTT. Translated: CASRLMWSTGELFF.

This chain uses TRBV9 with TRBJ2-3; tentative D call: TRBD2 (5 bases). V was cut by 2 bases and J by 8 bases, with 6 bases left in between. CDR1 SGDLS and CDR2 YYNGEE come from the germline V gene. The CDR3 length is 11 residues. Here the CDR3 DNA reads TGTGCCAGCAGCGTCGGAGGTACGCAGTATTTT. It yields the protein CASSVGGTQYF.

The V gene is TRBV7-2, the J gene TRBJ2-7, with TRBD2 matching 9 bases. The germline gives CDR1 SGHTA, CDR2 FQGNSA. The CDR3 is made up of 18 amino acids. The ends lost 5 bases at V and 0 bases at J; junction bases unmatched: 14. This CDR3 reads CASSNPFRSGGLSYEQYF. The CDR3 DNA sequence: TGTGCCAGCAGCAACCCGTTCCGTAGCGGGGGCCTCTCCTACGAGCAGTACTTC.

This chain joins TRBV5-4 and TRBJ2-6; D unclear. Between the trimmed V and J ends, which lost 3 bases and 0 bases, there was a span of 10 bases. The germline CDR1 and CDR2 sequences are SGHNT and YYREEE (reference sequence). The CDR3 has 16 residues. The CDR3: CASSSKPSSGANVLTF. The CDR3 DNA sequence: TGTGCCAGCAGCTCCAAGCCTTCCTCTGGGGCCAACGTCCTGACTTTC.

The rearrangement links TRBV27 to TRBJ1-2; D is uncertain. Looked up from germline, CDR1 is MNHEY and CDR2 is SMNVEV (reference sequence). The CDR3 length is 13 residues. The V end was cut by 2 bases, the J end by 4 bases, with 8 bases between. The CDR3 reads CASSLTGVYGYTF. CDR3 sequence (DNA): TGTGCCAGCAGTTTAACGGGAGTCTATGGCTACACCTTC.

This sequence joins TRBV11-3 and TRBJ2-5; TRBD1 might be the D (6 bases). The V gene lost 5 bases and the J gene lost 1 base, with 17 bases spanning the gap. Per the germline V gene, CDR1 is SGHNT and CDR2 is YENEEA. This CDR3 contains 16 residues. Written as DNA, the CDR3 is TGTGCCAGCAGCCTAGGGGAACAGGGATCCCAAGAGACCCAGTACTTC. This sequence encodes CASSLGEQGSQETQYF. Complete variable domain (other parts from reference TRBV11-3 and TRBJ2-5): EAGVVQSPRYKIIEKKQPVAFWCNPISGHNTLYWYLQNLGQGPELLIRYENEEAVDDSQLPKDRFSAERLKGVDSTLKIQPAELGDSAVYLCASSLGEQGSQETQYFGPGTRLLVL.

This chain connects TRBV5-4 to TRBJ2-1, with D tentatively TRBD1 (5 bases). CDR3 size: 15 residues. V lost 1 base, J lost 3 bases, and 11 bases lay in between. Germline CDR1 SGHNT, CDR2 YYREEE (reference sequence). CDR3: CASSLYRDSYNEQFF. The CDR3 DNA reads TGTGCCAGCAGCTTGTACCGTGACAGCTACAATGAGCAGTTCTTC. The entire variable domain, with the rest obtained from reference TRBV5-4 and TRBJ2-1, is as follows: ETGVTQSPTHLIKTRGQQVTLRCSSQSGHNTVSWYQQALGQGPQFIFQYYREEENGRGNFPPRFSGLQFPNYSSELNVNALELDDSALYLCASSLYRDSYNEQFFGPGTRLTVL.

V usage is TRBV18 and J usage is TRBJ2-5; weak D call: TRBD1 (5 bases). Germline CDR1 KGHSH, CDR2 LQKENI. The CDR3 has 13 residues. The V and J ends lost 4 bases and 0 bases respectively, with 6 bases between them. CDR3 protein: CASSQGYQETQYF. Written as DNA, the CDR3 is TGTGCCAGCTCACAGGGGTACCAAGAGACCCAGTACTTC.

The chain employs TRBV6-1 and TRBJ1-1; D remains unclear. The V end lost 8 bases, the J end lost 6 bases, and 4 bases lay between the germline ends. CDR1 and CDR2 (germline): MNHNS, SASEGT. The CDR3 runs to 9 residues. In nucleotides, the CDR3 is TGTGCCAGCGGGCCTGAAGCTTTCTTT. Its protein is CASGPEAFF.

The chain employs TRBV25-1 and TRBJ1-3; D possibly corresponds to TRBD1 (6 bases). The CDR3 totals 16 residues. V lost 3 bases to trimming and J lost 4 bases, with 16 bases between them. Germline CDR1 reads MGHDK; CDR2 reads SYGVNS. DNA for the CDR3: TGTGCCAGCAGTGACCTAGGGCCCAGGGGCGGAAACACCATATATTTT. This sequence encodes CASSDLGPRGGNTIYF.

This rearrangement joins TRBV4-3 to TRBJ1-4; the D gene is possibly TRBD1 (5 bases). V was cut by 0 bases and J by 7 bases, with 9 bases left in between. Germline V lookup: CDR1 LGHNA, CDR2 YSLEER. This CDR3 spans 14 amino acids. The CDR3 DNA sequence: TGCGCCAGCAGCCAAGACAGGGCATCTGAAAAACTGTTTTTT. Its translation is CASSQDRASEKLFF.

The rearrangement joins TRBV7-3 to TRBJ2-5, with TRBD2 matching over 7 bases. V trimming: 5 bases; J trimming: 5 bases; junction bases outside the gene matches: 11. The CDR3 is made up of 15 amino acids. Germline CDR1 is SGHTA and CDR2 is FQGTGA. DNA for the CDR3: TGTGCCAGCAGCGGATCGGGACTACCTTCGGAGACCCAGTACTTC. Its translation: CASSGSGLPSETQYF.

V is TRBV5-1 and J is TRBJ2-5, with D perhaps being TRBD1 or TRBD2 (7 bases each). CDR3 size: 14 residues. Germline values: CDR1 SGHRS, CDR2 YFSETQ. Trimming removed 7 bases from V and 2 bases from J, with 15 bases in between. CDR3 region: CASGNRGGQETQYF. CDR3 DNA: TGCGCCAGCGGCAACAGGGGAGGGCAAGAGACCCAGTACTTC.

The chain couples TRBV20-1 to TRBJ2-7; D may be TRBD1 (6 bases). The V gene's germline CDR1 is DFQATT and CDR2 SNEGSKA (reference sequence). The CDR3 is made up of 11 amino acids. Written as DNA, the CDR3 is TGCGGAACCCAGGGGATTTACGAGCAGTACTTC. Protein sequence: CGTQGIYEQYF.

The J gene is TRBJ2-5, the V gene TRBV25-1; D is possibly TRBD2 (7 bases). There are 14 residues in the CDR3. Looked up from germline, CDR1 is MGHDK and CDR2 is SYGVNS. Trimming shortened V by 0 bases and J by 10 bases, and 15 bases separated the two germline ends. CDR3 sequence (DNA): TGTGCCAGCAGTGAATATTGGCAGGGGAGGGACCAGTACTTC. This translates into CASSEYWQGRDQYF.

The chain couples TRBV5-1 to TRBJ1-2; unclear D gene. Germline-derived CDR1 and CDR2 are SGHRS and YFSETQ. The V gene lost 5 bases and the J gene lost 0 bases, with 14 bases spanning the gap. The CDR3 has 15 residues. In DNA form, the CDR3 reads TGCGCCAGCAGTTCCACAGTTGGAACTAACTATGGCTACACCTTC. It translates to CASSSTVGTNYGYTF.